The 30 T cell receptor beta chains reported below all come from one sample, sequenced in a study of CD8 T cells in ankylosing spondylitis. General study points: Characteristic, it appeared, of ankylosing spondylitis blood was a TCR beta motif of several highly homologous variants.

MiXCR was run by TCRdb on the 5' RACE reads, yielding one entry per CDR3 protein. The sample lists 390,000 or so distinct CDR3 sequences; about a fifth were seen once. Which antigens these TCRs recognize remains unknown. Sequencing input: blood, either unsorted or a sorted T cell fraction (not recorded which). These receptors all stem from a male donor with ankylosing spondylitis.

The rearrangement joins TRBV20-1 to TRBJ1-5; D unclear. Germline-derived CDR1 and CDR2 are DFQATT and SNEGSKA (reference sequence). With 3 bases removed from V and 3 bases from J, the gap between germline ends came to 9 bases. CDR3 length: 13 residues. The CDR3 DNA is TGCAGTGCTAGGGTCAGTCCCAATCAGCCCCAGCATTTT. Protein product: CSARVSPNQPQHF.

In its sample, this clonotype was seen many times. V is TRBV11-2 and J is TRBJ1-4; D is undetermined. Between the trimmed V and J ends, which lost 5 bases and 8 bases, there was a span of 18 bases. The CDR3 totals 15 residues. CDR1 SGHAT and CDR2 FQNNGV come from the germline V gene. The DNA for the CDR3 is TGTGCCAGCAGCCCAAACACCCTCCCGAAGGAAAAACTGTTTTTT. Amino acids: CASSPNTLPKEKLFF.

The chain recombines TRBV28 with TRBJ2-5, with D perhaps TRBD2 (5 bases). The CDR3 extends over 16 amino acids. Germline V gene data show CDR1 as MDHEN and CDR2 as SYDVKM. Trimming pared 2 bases from V and 2 bases from J, leaving 15 bases between. The CDR3 region is CASSLPVGSGQETQYF. In nucleotides, the CDR3 is TGTGCCAGCAGTTTACCGGTTGGGAGCGGACAAGAGACCCAGTACTTC.

This chain joins TRBV29-1 and TRBJ2-1; no reliable D call. Germline lookup yields CDR1 SQVTM and CDR2 ANQGSEA. This CDR3 contains 14 residues. Deletions cut 2 bases from V and 3 bases from J, with 11 bases between. CDR3 amino acids: CSVEKGGGYNEQFF. The CDR3 DNA reads as TGCAGCGTTGAAAAGGGTGGCGGCTACAATGAGCAGTTCTTC.

A few counts support this clonotype. This sequence joins TRBV5-1 and TRBJ1-1, with 7 bases matching TRBD1. Germline-derived CDR1 and CDR2 are SGHRS and YFSETQ. The CDR3 contains 14 residues. With 5 bases clipped from V and 0 bases from J, the junction kept 4 bases outside the gene matches. The CDR3 nucleotides are TGCGCCAGCAGGACGGACAGGCTGAACACTGAAGCTTTCTTT. Residues: CASRTDRLNTEAFF.

This clonotype was observed a few times. The chain couples TRBV7-2 to TRBJ2-2, with D hard to call. The germline gives CDR1 SGHTA, CDR2 FQGNSA. The CDR3 totals 15 residues. The germline V and J ends were trimmed by 5 bases and 2 bases, with 12 bases remaining between them. The CDR3 DNA is TGTGCCAGCAGCGTAGACCGTTTAAACACCGGGGAGCTGTTTTTT. Protein sequence: CASSVDRLNTGELFF.

CDR3 amino acids: CASRDGNTEAFF. The CDR3 nucleotides are TGTGCCAGTCGGGACGGGAACACTGAAGCTTTCTTT. This chain links TRBV28 with TRBJ1-1, with D possibly matching TRBD1 (5 bases). Germline V gene sequence: CDR1 MDHEN, CDR2 SYDVKM. The V and J ends lost 9 bases and 1 base respectively, with 9 bases between them. The CDR3 is made up of 12 amino acids.

There are a few counts of this clonotype. The rearrangement joins TRBV28 to TRBJ1-6; possibly TRBD1 for D (5 bases). The CDR3 length is 17 residues. CDR1 is MDHEN and CDR2 is SYDVKM in the germline V gene. V lost 3 bases and J 9 bases, leaving 21 bases between the germline ends. CDR3 nucleotides: TGTGCCAGCAGTTTTATCTCAGGGCAGGGAGCAGCTTCACCCCTCCACTTT. Its translation: CASSFISGQGAASPLHF.

The rearrangement joins TRBV20-1 to TRBJ2-7; D unresolved. Germline CDR1 DFQATT, CDR2 SNEGSKA (reference sequence). The CDR3 extends over 13 amino acids. Trimming cost V 6 bases and J 3 bases, with 15 bases left between them. Here the CDR3 reads CSASLGQFYEQYF. The CDR3 DNA reads as TGCAGTGCATCCCTCGGCCAGTTCTACGAGCAGTACTTC.

The V and J genes are TRBV20-1 and TRBJ2-7; 10 bases map to TRBD1. After removal of 4 bases from V and 7 bases from J, the junction contained 4 bases not matched to a gene. From germline, CDR1 is DFQATT and CDR2 SNEGSKA (reference sequence). The CDR3 runs 12 residues. CDR3 sequence (DNA): TGCAGTGCTACAGACAGGGGGCATGAGCAGTACTTC. Translated, it gives CSATDRGHEQYF.

The rearrangement links TRBV20-1 to TRBJ2-2, with D perhaps TRBD1 (6 bases). V lost 5 bases and J lost 4, with 11 bases in between. The CDR3 has 13 residues. Germline CDR1 DFQATT, CDR2 SNEGSKA (reference sequence). CDR3 sequence: CSAFGTSTGELFF. DNA of the CDR3: TGCAGTGCTTTCGGGACATCCACCGGGGAGCTGTTTTTT.

The chain recombines TRBV20-1 with TRBJ1-6; weak D call: TRBD1 (6 bases). In germline, CDR1 is DFQATT, CDR2 SNEGSKA (reference sequence). The CDR3 is 16 amino acids. Between the trimmed V and J ends, which lost 4 bases and 4 bases, there was a span of 17 bases. The CDR3 region is CSATAPTGPYNSPLHF. The CDR3 nucleotides are TGCAGTGCTACCGCGCCTACAGGGCCATATAATTCACCCCTCCACTTT.

The V and J genes are TRBV7-8 and TRBJ1-6, with a possible D match to TRBD1 (5 bases). CDR1 SGHVS and CDR2 FQNEAQ come from the germline V gene. There are 14 residues in the CDR3. Trimming stripped 4 bases from V and 8 bases from J, with 12 bases between. For the CDR3, the DNA is TGTGCCAGCAGCTCCAGACCGGGGGATTCACCCCTCCACTTT. This sequence encodes CASSSRPGDSPLHF.

This clonotype was seen only a few times. The chain couples TRBV7-9 to TRBJ2-7, with 11 positions matching TRBD1. V lost 4 bases to trimming and J lost 9 bases; unmatched junction nucleotides: 11. CDR1 SEHNR and CDR2 FQNEAQ come from the germline V gene (reference sequence). The CDR3 contains 15 residues. CDR3 region: CASSSAGTGGLVQYF. Here the CDR3 DNA reads TGTGCCAGCAGCTCGGCCGGGACAGGGGGGCTGGTGCAGTACTTC.

V and J are TRBV18 and TRBJ2-1; D call uncertain. This CDR3 comprises 12 residues. CDR1 and CDR2 (germline): KGHSH, LQKENI. V was trimmed by 3 bases and J by 9 bases, leaving 9 bases between them. The CDR3: CASSPYGGEQFF. The CDR3 bases are TGTGCCAGCTCACCGTACGGTGGTGAGCAGTTCTTC.

The rearrangement links TRBV12-3 or TRBV12-4 to TRBJ2-2; 9 bases line up with TRBD1. This CDR3 spans 17 amino acids. With 6 bases clipped from V and 5 bases from J, the junction kept 13 bases outside the gene matches. The CDR3 DNA reads as TGTGCCAGCAGCCCTCTTCGACAGGGGGTCGGGACCGGGGAGCTGTTTTTT. Protein product: CASSPLRQGVGTGELFF.

The V gene is TRBV11-3, the J gene TRBJ1-1; D not resolved. Trimming cost V 1 base and J 11 bases, with 8 bases left between them. The germline V gene encodes CDR1 SGHNT and CDR2 YENEEA. This CDR3 spans 11 amino acids. The CDR3: CASSLVGPAFF. The CDR3 DNA reads as TGTGCCAGCAGCTTAGTCGGGCCGGCTTTCTTT.

The chain combines TRBV28 with TRBJ2-1; D ambiguous. The CDR3 is 13 amino acids. Germline-derived CDR1 and CDR2 are MDHEN and SYDVKM. V gave up 8 bases and J gave up 2 bases, with 10 bases separating them. CDR3 coding DNA: TGTGCCAGCCTTGCGGCAGCCTACAATGAGCAGTTCTTC. It specifies CASLAAAYNEQFF.

This sequence joins TRBV5-5 and TRBJ2-2; D remains unclear. This CDR3 contains 18 residues. Between the trimmed V and J ends, which lost 0 bases and 0 bases, there was a span of 15 bases. In germline, CDR1 is SGHKS, CDR2 YYEKEE (reference sequence). CDR3 sequence (DNA): TGTGCCAGCAGCTTGGCGAGGACGGACCGACCGAACACCGGGGAGCTGTTTTTT. Translation gives CASSLARTDRPNTGELFF.

A few counts support this clonotype. The chain carries TRBV6-1 and TRBJ2-1, with 9 bases identical to TRBD2. The trim removed 6 bases at V and 6 bases at J, leaving 3 bases unmatched. The V gene's germline CDR1 is MNHNS and CDR2 SASEGT. The CDR3 spans 13 residues. CDR3 in amino acids: CASRLAGRNEQFF. In nucleotides, the CDR3 is TGTGCCAGCAGACTAGCGGGCCGCAATGAGCAGTTCTTC.

This chain uses TRBV7-8 with TRBJ1-5; D unresolved. Germline loops: CDR1 SGHVS, CDR2 FQNEAQ. The V end was cut by 1 base, the J end by 4 bases, with 14 bases between. The CDR3 has 16 amino acids. CDR3 residues: CASSLDRGFLNQPQHF. The CDR3 DNA reads TGTGCCAGCAGCTTAGATCGAGGGTTCTTAAATCAGCCCCAGCATTTT.

This clonotype was counted only a few times. The J gene is TRBJ1-5, the V gene TRBV7-2, with 7 bases fitting TRBD1. Germline V gives CDR1 SGHTA, CDR2 FQGNSA. Unmatched junction bases numbered 5, after V lost 1 base and J lost 5 bases. CDR3 length: 15 residues. The CDR3: CASSLGQGEDQPQHF. The CDR3 DNA sequence: TGTGCCAGCAGCTTAGGACAGGGTGAAGATCAGCCCCAGCATTTT.

V and J are TRBV12-3 or TRBV12-4 and TRBJ2-7, with D perhaps TRBD1 (6 bases). Trimming took off 7 bases at V and 5 bases at J, with 21 bases between the two ends. This CDR3 is 15 amino acids long. The CDR3 DNA follows: TGTGCCAGCACCCCCAGTATTACAGGGACCCACGAGCAGTACTTC. It specifies CASTPSITGTHEQYF.

This clonotype was counted a few times. The V call is TRBV12-3 or TRBV12-4, the J call TRBJ1-6, with 7 bases identical to TRBD1. The V and J ends lost 1 base and 6 bases, in that order; junction bases with no gene match: 6. There are 16 residues in the CDR3. CDR3 nucleotides: TGTGCCAGCAGTTTAGACAAGGGACAGAGTAATTCACCCCTCCACTTT. Encoded protein: CASSLDKGQSNSPLHF.

The rearrangement links TRBV20-1 to TRBJ1-5, with 7 bases fitting TRBD1. V dropped 6 bases and J dropped 4; count of bases not matched to a gene: 9. CDR1 and CDR2 from the germline V gene are DFQATT and SNEGSKA (reference sequence). This CDR3 has 14 amino acids. The CDR3 region is CSAQGGTVNQPQHF. CDR3 in DNA: TGCAGTGCCCAGGGGGGGACAGTTAATCAGCCCCAGCATTTT.

V is TRBV4-1 and J is TRBJ2-1, with 7 bases fitting TRBD2. CDR3 length: 19 amino acids. The J segment lost 1 base and the V segment lost 2 bases, leaving 14 bases of the junction unmatched. CDR1 is MGHRA and CDR2 is YSYEKL in the germline V gene. This CDR3 reads CASSQPLRPGGSSYNEQFF. CDR3 sequence (DNA): TGCGCCAGCAGCCAACCGCTGCGGCCTGGCGGGAGTTCCTACAATGAGCAGTTCTTC.

This clonotype was seen at least ten times. CDR3 DNA sequence: TGCAGCGTAGTAGCGGGAGCCAAAAACATTCAGTACTTC. Translating it yields CSVVAGAKNIQYF. The chain has TRBV29-1 and TRBJ2-4, with 7 bases matching TRBD2. CDR1 SQVTM and CDR2 ANQGSEA come from the germline V gene. The CDR3 has 13 amino acids. J gave up 0 bases and V 6 bases, and 2 bases lay outside the gene matches.

This clonotype was found a few times. The rearrangement joins TRBV5-1 to TRBJ2-5; 12 bases map to TRBD2. Germline V CDR1 and CDR2: SGHRS, YFSETQ. The CDR3 length is 17 residues. J lost 4 bases, V lost 2 bases, and 9 bases had no gene match. The CDR3 region is CASSFRPTSGRTETQYF. In nucleotides, the CDR3 is TGCGCCAGCAGCTTTCGCCCCACTAGCGGGAGGACAGAGACCCAGTACTTC.

The CDR3, as DNA: TGCGCCAGCAGCCCTGCGCGGGGAGCAGATACGCAGTATTTT. It specifies CASSPARGADTQYF. V and J are TRBV5-1 and TRBJ2-3; tentative D call: TRBD2 (6 bases). This CDR3 spans 14 amino acids. In germline, CDR1 is SGHRS, CDR2 YFSETQ. With 4 bases removed from V and 4 bases from J, the gap between germline ends came to 13 bases. Combining the CDR3 with reference TRBV5-1 and TRBJ2-3 gives the whole variable domain KAGVTQTPRYLIKTRGQQVTLSCSPISGHRSVSWYQQTPGQGLQFLFEYFSETQRNKGNFPGRFSGRQFSNSRSEMNVSTLELGDSALYLCASSPARGADTQYFGPGTRLTVL.

This clonotype was detected only a few times. This rearrangement joins TRBV6-1 to TRBJ2-3; D is ambiguous. Germline V lookup: CDR1 MNHNS, CDR2 SASEGT. CDR3 length equals 13 residues. The V and J ends lost 1 base and 5 bases respectively, with 7 bases between them. CDR3 coding DNA: TGTGCCAGCAGTGAAGAAGGGTTAGATACGCAGTATTTT. Amino acid sequence: CASSEEGLDTQYF.